The entry below describes one T cell receptor beta chain. This receptor's antigen is unknown. No per-base quality is available; no much larger clone lies one base away. The CDR3 starts with the cysteine, ends with the phenylalanine, and has 17 residues. Only CDR3 DNA is held: 51 bases, read in frame from base 1. From V the trimming removes 4 bases and from J it removes 1 base, while the gene matches leave 11 bases of the junction unaccounted for. Based on the germline V gene, the CDR1 and CDR2 sequences are MRHNA and SNTAGT. Genomic DNA was extracted from sorted cells for sequencing of the TCRbeta CDR3 region. TCRbeta CDR3 regions were sequenced using the immunoSEQ Assay. In its TCRdb copy, this immuneACCESS table keeps in-frame sequences only and misses some clones. Where compared with another copy, unresolved V genes explain less than half of these, and the others have no known cause. In this sample the table shows tens of thousands of clones, more than 85% of which occur a single time. 52% of the sample goes to the ten largest clones.

The sample originates from a study of OX40 agonist ivuxolimab in advanced cancers. As for the study more broadly: The costimulatory receptor OX40 (CD134) was targeted by ivuxolimab, a fully human IgG2 agonistic monoclonal antibody. Intravenous ivuxolimab was administered to patients every 2 weeks at six dose levels: 0.01, 0.1, 0.3, 1.5, 3 and 10 mg/kg. Among the roughly 50 dose-escalation patients, roughly 20 had hepatocellular carcinoma, 15 or so melanoma, 9 renal cell carcinoma and 9 head and neck cancer. The dose-escalation cohort was roughly 87% male with a mean age of about 65 years, ranging from about 20 to 80. Patients were allowed to have had prior anti-PD-1, anti-PD-L1 or anti-CTLA-4 therapy, and approximately 43% of the dose-escalation patients had previously received checkpoint inhibitors. Three dose-escalation patients achieved partial responses, one with hepatocellular carcinoma and two with cutaneous melanoma. The point of sequencing TCRbeta in the periphery was to test whether ivuxolimab changed TCR sequence diversity and drove clonal T-cell expansion. The paper reports the monotherapy dose-escalation portion (N = 52 patients) of the phase I ivuxolimab trial. Study-wide conclusions, independent of this receptor: The antigen specificity of the clonally expanded peripheral T cells was not determined. Clonal expansion of both CD4+ and CD8+ blood T cells was observed from baseline to week 6 at doses 0.1 to 3.0 mg/kg. After ivuxolimab, CD8+ T cells had more expanded clones than CD4+ T cells on average. Partial responders in the 0.1-3.0 mg/kg groups had among the lowest normalized peripheral clonal expansion, especially among CD8+ T cells. Low levels of normalized T-cell clonal expansion were also seen in some patients who did not respond.

The trial excluded patients who had a history of autoimmune disease or were on systemic immunosuppression. In every dose cohort, peripheral blood was drawn for TCR sequencing at baseline, cycle 4 day 1, and cycle 7 day 1. The samples were drawn from a first-in-human, open-label, multicenter phase I dose-escalation trial of ivuxolimab. Adults with locally advanced or metastatic melanoma, renal cell carcinoma, hepatocellular carcinoma or head and neck squamous cell carcinoma were enrolled in the trial. Before TCR sequencing, CD4+ T cells and CD8+ T cells from peripheral blood were sorted into separate populations.

The origin of this receptor is an adult with an advanced solid tumor such as melanoma, head and neck, liver or kidney cancer. Recombination linked TRBV6-4 to TRBJ2-5; 8 bases in between match TRBD2. The sequences come from CD4+ or CD8+ T cells sorted from blood, collected in a trial of the OX40 agonist ivuxolimab. DNA sequence: TGTGCCAGCAGTGGGGTAGAGAATAGCGGGGTCCAAGAGACCCAGTACTTC. Protein translation: CASSGVENSGVQETQYF.